This entry lists 5 T cell receptor beta chains sequenced from one sample in a study of blood T cell repertoires in COVID-19. Measured with immunoSEQ multiplex PCR; TCRdb has only the in-frame clones, and not every one. This table has over 80,000 clones, approximately 86% appearing once. The source material was peripheral blood. All receptors derive from a man aged 45-60 years with acute or convalescent COVID-19.

V is TRBV2 and J is TRBJ1-5; D gene unclear. V was shortened by 6 bases and J by 3 bases, with 21 bases between the two germline ends. The CDR3 length is 17 residues. Germline V gives CDR1 SNHLY, CDR2 FYNNEI. The CDR3 DNA reads as TGTGCCAGCAGCCGCGGGAACTTGGTAACGAACAATCAGCCCCAGCATTTT. Protein: CASSRGNLVTNNQPQHF.

V is TRBV4-2 and J is TRBJ2-7, with 11 bases aligning to TRBD2. CDR1 and CDR2 (germline): LGHNA, YNFKEQ. The V and J ends lost 2 bases and 3 bases, in that order; junction bases with no gene match: 9. The CDR3 is made up of 17 amino acids. CDR3 sequence: CASSQSLAGGSNYEQYF. The CDR3 DNA is TGTGCCAGCAGCCAATCGTTAGCGGGAGGGTCGAACTACGAGCAGTACTTC.

The rearrangement links TRBV5-1 to TRBJ2-3; possible D gene TRBD2, 6 bases. Germline CDR1 reads SGHRS; CDR2 reads YFSETQ. The V and J ends lost 1 base and 4 bases respectively, with 16 bases between them. This CDR3 region has 16 residues. DNA of the CDR3: TGCGCCAGCAGCTTGCCTACGGGAGCGGTCGCAGATACGCAGTATTTT. Residues: CASSLPTGAVADTQYF.

The chain carries TRBV19 and TRBJ1-1; 9 bases map to TRBD1. The V gene end was trimmed by 1 base and the J gene end by 4 bases; junction bases not matched to a gene: 7. Per germline, CDR1 LNHDA and CDR2 SQIVND (reference sequence). The CDR3 has 16 amino acids. CDR3 protein: CASSIARTGVSTEAFF. The CDR3 nucleotides read TGTGCCAGTAGTATAGCCCGGACAGGGGTTAGCACTGAAGCTTTCTTT.

The chain joins TRBV13 to TRBJ2-7; TRBD2 matches 9 bases. The germline gives CDR1 PRHDT, CDR2 FYEKMQ (reference sequence). V dropped 5 bases and J dropped 4; count of bases not matched to a gene: 3. The CDR3 is 13 residues long. This CDR3 is CASSRSGGYEQYF. The DNA of the CDR3 is TGTGCCAGCAGCCGTAGCGGGGGATACGAGCAGTACTTC.